Listed below are T cell receptor beta chains from one sample, sequenced in a study of blood T cell repertoires in COVID-19. The repertoire was sequenced with immunoSEQ multiplex PCR; TCRdb's copy has only in-frame clones and lacks some. This sample carries some 130,000 clones, roughly 90% of them seen once, and the ten largest clones take approximately 3.5%. The sample comprised peripheral blood. These receptors were obtained from a man aged 45 to 65 with active COVID-19. Each CDR3 is given with its conserved first and last residue. Fields, in order: CDR3 length, clone size, D gene, V gene, J gene, CDR3 DNA, CDR3 protein. A D gene is named only where the DNA matches it firmly. Part of the rows lack a size; the others show once, few, many or a class for expanded clones.

CDR3 length: 15; clone size: .; D gene: .; V gene: TRBV19; J gene: TRBJ2-1; CDR3 DNA: TGTGCCAGTAGTACGCCCGGACGGGGGGCAGGTGAGCAGTTCTTC; CDR3 protein: CASSTPGRGAGEQFF
CDR3 length: 13; clone size: .; D gene: .; V gene: TRBV24-1; J gene: TRBJ2-2; CDR3 DNA: TGTGCCACCAGTGACCTGCCAGCCGGGGAGCTGTTTTTT; CDR3 protein: CATSDLPAGELFF
CDR3 length: 19; clone size: .; D gene: TRBD2; V gene: TRBV3-1/TRBV3-2; J gene: TRBJ2-1; CDR3 DNA: TGTGCCAGCAGCCATTCTCTTGGGACTAGCAGGGTCCGGGCCAATGAGCAGTTCTTC; CDR3 protein: CASSHSLGTSRVRANEQFF
CDR3 length: 15; clone size: .; D gene: .; V gene: TRBV6-1; J gene: TRBJ1-5; CDR3 DNA: TGTGCCAGCAGTGAAGTAGGGGCGCGCAATCAGCCCCAGCATTTT; CDR3 protein: CASSEVGARNQPQHF
CDR3 length: 15; clone size: once; D gene: .; V gene: TRBV20-1; J gene: TRBJ2-4; CDR3 DNA: TGCAGTGCTAGTTGGCCAGACTCCACCAAAAACATTCAGTACTTC; CDR3 protein: CSASWPDSTKNIQYF
CDR3 length: 17; clone size: .; D gene: TRBD1; V gene: TRBV9; J gene: TRBJ2-1; CDR3 DNA: TGTGCCAGCAGCGTAGGCGAGGGGGCGCGTCTCTACAATGAGCAGTTCTTC; CDR3 protein: CASSVGEGARLYNEQFF
CDR3 length: 14; clone size: once; D gene: TRBD1; V gene: TRBV6-5; J gene: TRBJ2-3; CDR3 DNA: TGTGCCAGCAGTTCGGACAGGGGGCCAGATACGCAGTATTTT; CDR3 protein: CASSSDRGPDTQYF
CDR3 length: 13; clone size: .; D gene: .; V gene: TRBV12-3/TRBV12-4; J gene: TRBJ1-2; CDR3 DNA: TGTGCCAGCAGTTTCGGGAGGAGGTATGGCTACACCTTC; CDR3 protein: CASSFGRRYGYTF
CDR3 length: 14; clone size: .; D gene: TRBD1; V gene: TRBV5-8; J gene: TRBJ1-5; CDR3 DNA: TGTGCCAGCAGCTTAGACAGGGTCAATCAGCCCCAGCATTTT; CDR3 protein: CASSLDRVNQPQHF
CDR3 length: 14; clone size: .; D gene: TRBD1; V gene: TRBV2; J gene: TRBJ1-2; CDR3 DNA: TGTGCCAGCTTGTCCACAGGGGGGGTCTATGGCTACACCTTC; CDR3 protein: CASLSTGGVYGYTF
CDR3 length: 18; clone size: .; D gene: .; V gene: TRBV7-2; J gene: TRBJ2-1; CDR3 DNA: TGTGCCAGCAGCTTAGGCTTCTTTGGCGGGCCTTCCTACAATGAGCAGTTCTTC; CDR3 protein: CASSLGFFGGPSYNEQFF
CDR3 length: 15; clone size: .; D gene: .; V gene: TRBV2; J gene: TRBJ2-7; CDR3 DNA: TGTGCCAGCAGCTACACCATCAGGGGCCTAGGGGAGCAGTACTTC; CDR3 protein: CASSYTIRGLGEQYF
CDR3 length: 14; clone size: few; D gene: .; V gene: TRBV7-8; J gene: TRBJ2-3; CDR3 DNA: TGTGCCAGCAGCCTAACGAGAAGCACAGATACGCAGTATTTT; CDR3 protein: CASSLTRSTDTQYF
CDR3 length: 11; clone size: .; D gene: .; V gene: TRBV12-3/TRBV12-4; J gene: TRBJ1-5; CDR3 DNA: TGTGCCAGTTCCGACCGGGGGCCCCAGCATTTT; CDR3 protein: CASSDRGPQHF
CDR3 length: 15; clone size: .; D gene: .; V gene: TRBV15; J gene: TRBJ2-5; CDR3 DNA: TGTGCCACCAGCAGAGATCCAGGGCAACAAGAGACCCAGTACTTC; CDR3 protein: CATSRDPGQQETQYF
CDR3 length: 11; clone size: .; D gene: .; V gene: TRBV5-6; J gene: TRBJ1-2; CDR3 DNA: TGTGCCAGCAGCTTGCAGTACGACTACACCTTC; CDR3 protein: CASSLQYDYTF
CDR3 length: 10; clone size: once; D gene: .; V gene: TRBV20-1; J gene: TRBJ2-1; CDR3 DNA: TGCAGTGCTAGAGACTATGAGCAGTTCTTC; CDR3 protein: CSARDYEQFF
CDR3 length: 14; clone size: .; D gene: .; V gene: TRBV27; J gene: TRBJ1-1; CDR3 DNA: TGTGCCAGCAGTTTTTCGGGTGCGAACACTGAAGCTTTCTTT; CDR3 protein: CASSFSGANTEAFF
CDR3 length: 13; clone size: .; D gene: .; V gene: TRBV7-2; J gene: TRBJ2-5; CDR3 DNA: TGTGCCAGCAGCTTAAGACACCGGGAGACCCAGTACTTC; CDR3 protein: CASSLRHRETQYF
CDR3 length: 19; clone size: .; D gene: TRBD2; V gene: TRBV15; J gene: TRBJ2-3; CDR3 DNA: TGTGCCACCAGCAAGGGGTGGGCTAGCGGGATTCCTAGCACAGATACGCAGTATTTT; CDR3 protein: CATSKGWASGIPSTDTQYF
CDR3 length: 14; clone size: .; D gene: .; V gene: TRBV23-1; J gene: TRBJ1-5; CDR3 DNA: TGCGCCAGCACCCCCTGGGGGCCTGGGCAGCCCCAGCATTTT; CDR3 protein: CASTPWGPGQPQHF
CDR3 length: 14; clone size: .; D gene: .; V gene: TRBV5-1; J gene: TRBJ1-1; CDR3 DNA: TGCGCCAGCAACACAGGCCCCCCGGACACTGAAGCTTTCTTT; CDR3 protein: CASNTGPPDTEAFF
CDR3 length: 16; clone size: .; D gene: .; V gene: TRBV5-5; J gene: TRBJ2-3; CDR3 DNA: TGTGCCAGCAGCCGGCTTAGCGGAGCTAGCACAGATACGCAGTATTTT; CDR3 protein: CASSRLSGASTDTQYF
CDR3 length: 17; clone size: .; D gene: TRBD2; V gene: TRBV7-6; J gene: TRBJ2-3; CDR3 DNA: TGTGCCAGCAGCTTAGGAAGCGCGGGGGGCTCCACAGATACGCAGTATTTT; CDR3 protein: CASSLGSAGGSTDTQYF
CDR3 length: 13; clone size: few; D gene: .; V gene: TRBV28; J gene: TRBJ1-1; CDR3 DNA: TGTGCCAGCAGCCTTGCCTCAGGGACTGAAGCTTTCTTT; CDR3 protein: CASSLASGTEAFF
CDR3 length: 20; clone size: .; D gene: TRBD2; V gene: TRBV5-1; J gene: TRBJ2-1; CDR3 DNA: TGCGCCAGCAGCTTGGGGGGAGGGCCCACTAGCGGGGGCCGATACAATGAGCAGTTCTTC; CDR3 protein: CASSLGGGPTSGGRYNEQFF
CDR3 length: 16; clone size: .; D gene: TRBD2; V gene: TRBV3-1/TRBV3-2; J gene: TRBJ2-3; CDR3 DNA: TGTGCCAGCAGCCTGTTGGGGGGGATAAGCACAGATACGCAGTATTTT; CDR3 protein: CASSLLGGISTDTQYF
CDR3 length: 15; clone size: .; D gene: .; V gene: TRBV5-4; J gene: TRBJ2-1; CDR3 DNA: TGTGCCAGCAGCTTTACAGGGTTGGGCTACAATGAGCAGTTCTTC; CDR3 protein: CASSFTGLGYNEQFF
CDR3 length: 15; clone size: .; D gene: TRBD2; V gene: TRBV11-3; J gene: TRBJ2-5; CDR3 DNA: TGTGCCAGCAGCCTAGCCGGACTAGCGGGAGAGACCCAGTACTTC; CDR3 protein: CASSLAGLAGETQYF
CDR3 length: 18; clone size: .; D gene: .; V gene: TRBV18; J gene: TRBJ1-3; CDR3 DNA: TGTGCCAGCTCATCACAAACAGGGAGAGGGAGCTCTGGAAACACCATATATTTT; CDR3 protein: CASSSQTGRGSSGNTIYF
CDR3 length: 14; clone size: .; D gene: .; V gene: TRBV5-1; J gene: TRBJ1-1; CDR3 DNA: TGCGCCAGCAGCTCTACAGGCCTCAACACTGAAGCTTTCTTT; CDR3 protein: CASSSTGLNTEAFF
CDR3 length: 13; clone size: .; D gene: TRBD1; V gene: TRBV25-1; J gene: TRBJ1-1; CDR3 DNA: TGTGCCAGCAGAAGAACAGGGGGCACTGAAGCTTTCTTT; CDR3 protein: CASRRTGGTEAFF
CDR3 length: 16; clone size: .; D gene: .; V gene: TRBV7-9; J gene: TRBJ1-2; CDR3 DNA: TGTGCCAGCAGCCTCCGAGAGGGTGACGGGGGGTATGGCTACACCTTC; CDR3 protein: CASSLREGDGGYGYTF
CDR3 length: 15; clone size: .; D gene: .; V gene: TRBV15; J gene: TRBJ1-5; CDR3 DNA: TGTGCCACCAGCAGAGATCAAAGCAGCAATCAGCCCCAGCATTTT; CDR3 protein: CATSRDQSSNQPQHF
CDR3 length: 14; clone size: .; D gene: TRBD1; V gene: TRBV5-1; J gene: TRBJ1-2; CDR3 DNA: TGCGCCAGCAGCGTGGCACAGGGGAACTATGGCTACACCTTC; CDR3 protein: CASSVAQGNYGYTF
CDR3 length: 13; clone size: few; D gene: .; V gene: TRBV19; J gene: TRBJ2-2; CDR3 DNA: TGTGCCAGTAGTACAGGGGTGGGCGGGGAGCTGTTTTTT; CDR3 protein: CASSTGVGGELFF
CDR3 length: 17; clone size: .; D gene: TRBD1; V gene: TRBV11-3; J gene: TRBJ2-5; CDR3 DNA: TGTGCCAGCAGCTTAGGTCTCCATACAGGGGGCCAAGAGACCCAGTACTTC; CDR3 protein: CASSLGLHTGGQETQYF
CDR3 length: 15; clone size: .; D gene: TRBD2; V gene: TRBV9; J gene: TRBJ2-2; CDR3 DNA: TGTGCCAGCAGCGCAAGCGGGGGGGCTAACGGGGAGCTGTTTTTT; CDR3 protein: CASSASGGANGELFF